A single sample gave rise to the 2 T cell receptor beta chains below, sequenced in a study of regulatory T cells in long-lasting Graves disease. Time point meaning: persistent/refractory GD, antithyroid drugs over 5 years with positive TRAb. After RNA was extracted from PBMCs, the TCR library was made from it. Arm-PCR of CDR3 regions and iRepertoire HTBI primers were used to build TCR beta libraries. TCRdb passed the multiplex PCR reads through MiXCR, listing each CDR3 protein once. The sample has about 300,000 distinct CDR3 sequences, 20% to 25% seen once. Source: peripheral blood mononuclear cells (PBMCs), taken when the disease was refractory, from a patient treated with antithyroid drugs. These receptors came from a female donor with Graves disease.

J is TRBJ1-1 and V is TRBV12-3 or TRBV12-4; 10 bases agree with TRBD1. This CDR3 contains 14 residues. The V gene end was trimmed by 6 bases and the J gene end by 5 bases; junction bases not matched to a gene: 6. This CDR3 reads CASSLTGGTTEAFF. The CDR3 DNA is TGTGCCAGCAGCCTGACAGGGGGCACTACTGAAGCTTTCTTT.

The CDR3 bases are TGTGCCAGCAGCCTCGGGACTAGCGGGAGCCACGAGCAGTACTTC. This encodes CASSLGTSGSHEQYF. V and J are TRBV7-3 and TRBJ2-7; TRBD2 matches 14 bases. The CDR3 runs 15 residues. Trimming at V came to 5 bases and at J to 5 bases, leaving 5 bases not matched to a gene. Germline V CDR1 and CDR2: SGHTA, FQGTGA.